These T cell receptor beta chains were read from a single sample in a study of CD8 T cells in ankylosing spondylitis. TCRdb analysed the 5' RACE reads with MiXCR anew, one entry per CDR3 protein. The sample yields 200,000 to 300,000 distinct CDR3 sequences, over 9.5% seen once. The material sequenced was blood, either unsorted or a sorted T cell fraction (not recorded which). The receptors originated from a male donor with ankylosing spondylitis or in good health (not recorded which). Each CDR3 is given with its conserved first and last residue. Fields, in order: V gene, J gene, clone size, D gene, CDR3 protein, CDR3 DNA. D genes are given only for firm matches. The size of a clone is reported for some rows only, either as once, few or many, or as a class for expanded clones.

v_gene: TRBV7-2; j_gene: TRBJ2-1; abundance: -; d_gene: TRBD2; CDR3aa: CASSLIAGGFGEQFF; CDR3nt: TGTGCCAGCAGCTTAATAGCGGGAGGGTTCGGGGAGCAGTTCTTC
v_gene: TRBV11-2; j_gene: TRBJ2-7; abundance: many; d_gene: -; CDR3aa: CASSFTAPNYEQYF; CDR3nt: TGTGCCAGCAGCTTCACGGCACCTAACTACGAGCAGTACTTC
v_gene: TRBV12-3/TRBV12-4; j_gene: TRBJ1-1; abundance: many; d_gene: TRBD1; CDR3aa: CASTLTGGAYEAFF; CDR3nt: TGTGCCAGCACCCTGACAGGGGGCGCGTATGAAGCTTTCTTT
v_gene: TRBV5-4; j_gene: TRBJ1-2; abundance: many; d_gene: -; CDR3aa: CASSSWGRGLSYTF; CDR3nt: TGTGCCAGCAGCTCCTGGGGGAGGGGGTTGAGCTACACCTTC
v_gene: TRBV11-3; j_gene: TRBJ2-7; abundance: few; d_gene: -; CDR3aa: CASSKDPYEQYF; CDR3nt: TGTGCCAGCAGTAAAGACCCCTACGAGCAGTACTTC
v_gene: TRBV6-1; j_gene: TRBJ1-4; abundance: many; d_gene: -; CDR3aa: CASNGGEKLFF; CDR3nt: TGTGCCAGCAATGGGGGCGAAAAACTGTTTTTT
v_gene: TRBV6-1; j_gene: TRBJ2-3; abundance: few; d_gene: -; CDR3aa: CASTMRGTDTQYF; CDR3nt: TGTGCCAGCACCATGAGGGGGACAGATACGCAGTATTTT
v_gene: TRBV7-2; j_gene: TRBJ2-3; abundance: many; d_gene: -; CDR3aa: CASSPILAGDTQYF; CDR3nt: TGTGCCAGCAGCCCCATCTTGGCGGGAGATACGCAGTATTTT
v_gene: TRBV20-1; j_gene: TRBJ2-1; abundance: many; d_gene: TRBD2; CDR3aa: CSARDLADGEQFF; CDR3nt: TGCAGTGCTAGAGATCTAGCGGACGGAGAGCAGTTCTTC
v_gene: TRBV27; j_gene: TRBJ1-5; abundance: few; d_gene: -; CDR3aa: CASSPRWGGQPQHF; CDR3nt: TGTGCCAGCAGTCCTCGGTGGGGCGGTCAGCCCCAGCATTTT
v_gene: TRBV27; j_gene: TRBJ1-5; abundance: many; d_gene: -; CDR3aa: CASSAQLRTNQPQHF; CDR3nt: TGTGCCAGCAGTGCACAGCTCCGAACTAATCAGCCCCAGCATTTT